Listed below are T cell receptor beta chains from one sample, sequenced in a study of resident and recirculating memory T cells in vitiligo. The assay was immunoSEQ multiplex PCR, and TCRdb's table has in-frame clones only and misses some. The repertoire has around 43,000 clones, about 93% of them found once; the top ten carry 4.5%. The sample consisted of blood. These receptors all stem from a male donor with vitiligo. Both conserved end residues are trimmed from each CDR3.

V gene: TRBV7-2; CDR3 length: 16; J gene: TRBJ2-4; CDR3 protein: ASSFHGLADIAKNIQY
V gene: TRBV7-9; CDR3 length: 13; J gene: TRBJ1-4; CDR3 protein: ASSATGGSNEKLF
V gene: TRBV7-3; CDR3 length: 13; J gene: TRBJ2-6; CDR3 protein: ASSPGLPGANVLT
V gene: TRBV28; CDR3 length: 16; J gene: TRBJ2-3; CDR3 protein: ASSFPATSGVYTDTQY
V gene: TRBV30; CDR3 length: 9; J gene: TRBJ1-6; CDR3 protein: ASGTPYPLH
V gene: TRBV15; CDR3 length: 11; J gene: TRBJ2-5; CDR3 protein: ATTSLRQETQY
V gene: TRBV30; CDR3 length: 16; J gene: TRBJ2-5; CDR3 protein: AWSGLRPLAGAQETQY
V gene: TRBV30; CDR3 length: 11; J gene: TRBJ2-5; CDR3 protein: AWSVSSQETQY
V gene: TRBV6-1; CDR3 length: 11; J gene: TRBJ1-1; CDR3 protein: ASTGLMNTEAF
V gene: TRBV5-1; CDR3 length: 11; J gene: TRBJ2-7; CDR3 protein: ASSLGTGSEQY
V gene: TRBV6-5; CDR3 length: 9; J gene: TRBJ1-2; CDR3 protein: AVGRGAGYT
V gene: TRBV19; CDR3 length: 13; J gene: TRBJ2-3; CDR3 protein: ASSSSGGATDTQY
V gene: TRBV7-9; CDR3 length: 13; J gene: TRBJ2-7; CDR3 protein: ASSLVRQGTYEQY
V gene: TRBV7-3; CDR3 length: 13; J gene: TRBJ2-1; CDR3 protein: ASSLTGGGAFEQF
V gene: TRBV5-4; CDR3 length: 12; J gene: TRBJ1-6; CDR3 protein: ASSFRGSGSPLH
V gene: TRBV28; CDR3 length: 11; J gene: TRBJ1-1; CDR3 protein: ASRDSQNTEAF
V gene: TRBV2; CDR3 length: 13; J gene: TRBJ2-2; CDR3 protein: ASSPTRANTGELF
V gene: TRBV7-2; CDR3 length: 14; J gene: TRBJ2-7; CDR3 protein: ASSFLALTSGYEQY
V gene: TRBV2; CDR3 length: 13; J gene: TRBJ2-7; CDR3 protein: ASSDGGVSSYEQY
V gene: TRBV7-3; CDR3 length: 11; J gene: TRBJ2-3; CDR3 protein: ASSRGSYDTQY
V gene: TRBV5-1; CDR3 length: 13; J gene: NA; CDR3 protein: ASSADPGQTYEQY
V gene: TRBV5-1; CDR3 length: 13; J gene: TRBJ1-3; CDR3 protein: ASSVSGGSGNTIY
V gene: TRBV7-9; CDR3 length: 10; J gene: TRBJ2-7; CDR3 protein: ASRSQTGEQY
V gene: TRBV19; CDR3 length: 11; J gene: TRBJ2-1; CDR3 protein: ASSSRRDNEQF
V gene: TRBV6-6; CDR3 length: 11; J gene: TRBJ2-2; CDR3 protein: ASRTSGAGELF
V gene: TRBV14; CDR3 length: 11; J gene: TRBJ1-6; CDR3 protein: ASSQITNSPLH
V gene: TRBV5-1; CDR3 length: 13; J gene: TRBJ2-3; CDR3 protein: ASSLDASGGDTQY
V gene: TRBV7-9; CDR3 length: 15; J gene: TRBJ2-5; CDR3 protein: ASSPLRPAADGETQY
V gene: TRBV4-3; CDR3 length: 11; J gene: TRBJ2-5; CDR3 protein: ASSQDPEETQY
V gene: TRBV4-2; CDR3 length: 19; J gene: TRBJ2-2; CDR3 protein: ASSQPILAGGISTNTGELF
V gene: TRBV6-5; CDR3 length: 11; J gene: TRBJ1-2; CDR3 protein: ASSRDSALSYT
V gene: TRBV27; CDR3 length: 14; J gene: TRBJ2-6; CDR3 protein: ASSFRDRSGANVLT
V gene: TRBV21-1; CDR3 length: 10; J gene: NA; CDR3 protein: ASRDSSYEQY
V gene: TRBV30; CDR3 length: 11; J gene: TRBJ1-5; CDR3 protein: AWSHTGFAPQH